Given below is one TCR beta chain in context. The antigen remains unidentified. At one end, the junction sequence differs from germline, possibly due to a read error. The sample originates from a study of CD8+ T cells in alopecia areata. Study in general: Patients given treatment had severity scored by the percentage of scalp area affected.

Documented treatment: oral pan-JAK inhibitor, 5-10 mg twice daily. Once RNA had been extracted, it was reverse transcribed into cDNA to act as the sequencing template. Clones were read by immunoSEQ multiplex PCR, and TCRdb kept only the in-frame ones, dropping some. The sample consists of a few hundred thousand clones, about two fifths of them appearing once. CDR3 length: 13 residues. CDR1 MGHDK and CDR2 SYGVNS come from the germline V gene. Findings of the study overall: Elevated clonality characterized lesional scalp relative to normal scalp, particularly in alopecia totalis/universalis.

This clonotype was sampled from a human donor with alopecia areata. Sequenced material: CD4+ T cells sorted from blood, taken at roughly week 30, from a patient treated with tofacitinib. The rearrangement joins TRBV25-1 to TRBJ2-1; D gene ambiguous. The CDR3 DNA sequence: TGTGCCAGCAGTGAATCCTCCTACACTGAGCAGTTCTTC. Residues: CASSESSYTEQFF.